These 6 T cell receptor beta chains came from one sample sequenced in a study of blood T cell repertoires in COVID-19. Method: immunoSEQ multiplex PCR; TCRdb's copy keeps in-frame clones and lacks some. The table includes tens of thousands of clones, 80% to 90% detected once. The sample consisted of peripheral blood. These receptors were collected from a woman over 75 with active COVID-19.

This chain uses TRBV11-3 with TRBJ2-1; D possibly corresponds to TRBD2 (6 bases). CDR1 is SGHNT and CDR2 is YENEEA in the germline V gene. This CDR3 has 20 residues. V lost 1 base and J lost 3, with 25 bases in between. The DNA for the CDR3 is TGTGCCAGCAGCTTAGTTGGGCCGTTGGGGCGGAGGGGAGGCTACAATGAGCAGTTCTTC. Translation: CASSLVGPLGRRGGYNEQFF.

This chain uses TRBV28 with TRBJ1-2, with D perhaps TRBD1 (5 bases). This CDR3 comprises 12 residues. Germline V gene data show CDR1 as MDHEN and CDR2 as SYDVKM. V was shortened by 4 bases and J by 5 bases, with 8 bases between the two germline ends. CDR3 nucleotides: TGTGCCAGCAGTTGGAAGGGGTATGGCTACACCTTC. Translated: CASSWKGYGYTF.

V and J are TRBV6-5 and TRBJ1-1, with D hard to call. V was trimmed by 6 bases and J by 11 bases, leaving 19 bases between them. CDR1 and CDR2 from the germline V gene are MNHEY and SVGAGI. This CDR3 comprises 13 residues. The CDR3 DNA reads TGTGCCAGCAGGTTTACGGGGTCTGCTTCGGCTTTCTTT. It encodes CASRFTGSASAFF.

V usage is TRBV15 and J usage is TRBJ2-5; 10 bases are a match to TRBD2. The CDR3 has 18 residues. Germline-derived CDR1 and CDR2 are LNHNV and YYDKDF (reference sequence). Trimming removed 3 bases from V and 4 bases from J; junction bases left unmatched: 14. The CDR3 DNA reads TGTGCCACCAGCAGGAGGATGTTAGCGGGAGGTCTTATAGAGACCCAGTACTTC. Translating gives CATSRRMLAGGLIETQYF.

The chain is built from TRBV28 and TRBJ2-6, with TRBD1 as a possible D gene (5 bases). CDR1 is MDHEN, CDR2 SYDVKM, per germline. CDR3 length: 20 amino acids. Trimming pared 1 base from V and 2 bases from J, leaving 21 bases between. CDR3 loop: CASSLSISTVGLAGANVLTF. CDR3 nucleotides: TGTGCCAGCAGTTTATCGATTTCGACAGTAGGGCTAGCTGGGGCCAACGTCCTGACTTTC. The complete variable domain, with remaining parts taken from reference TRBV28 and TRBJ2-6, reads DVKVTQSSRYLVKRTGEKVFLECVQDMDHENMFWYRQDPGLGLRLIYFSYDVKMKEKGDIPEGYSVSREKKERFSLILESASTNQTSMYLCASSLSISTVGLAGANVLTFGAGSRLTVL.

The chain combines TRBV7-8 with TRBJ1-2; tentative D call: TRBD1 (5 bases). Germline V gene sequence: CDR1 SGHVS, CDR2 FQNEAQ. V lost 5 bases, J lost 8 bases, and 15 bases lay in between. CDR3 length: 13 residues. DNA of the CDR3: TGTGCCAGCAGCCTCCTCCGGGGGTCCGGCTACACCTTC. The encoded protein is CASSLLRGSGYTF.